These T cell receptor beta chains were read from a single sample in a study of T cells in localized non-small cell lung cancer. Assay used: immunoSEQ multiplex PCR; TCRdb lists only in-frame clones, some missing. This table has approximately 28,000 clones, around 93% appearing once. The input for sequencing was peripheral blood, taken before any cancer treatment. The receptors derive from a female donor of 60 years or more with stage I lung adenocarcinoma. CDR3s include the opening cysteine and the closing phenylalanine or tryptophan. A D gene is named only where the DNA matches it firmly. Only part of the rows carry a size: once, few, many, or a class if the clone is expanded.

CDR3 length: 16
D gene: NA
clone size: NA
V gene: TRBV18
J gene: TRBJ2-2
CDR3 DNA: TGTGCCAGCTCCCTTAGGACGCTCGCGAACACCGGGGAGCTGTTTTTT
CDR3 protein: CASSLRTLANTGELFF

CDR3 length: 11
D gene: NA
clone size: NA
V gene: TRBV20-1
J gene: TRBJ1-1
CDR3 DNA: TGCAGTGCTAGTCCCCCCCCCGTAGCTTTCTTT
CDR3 protein: CSASPPPVAFF

CDR3 length: 16
D gene: NA
clone size: NA
V gene: TRBV28
J gene: TRBJ1-5
CDR3 DNA: TGTGCCAGCAGTGAAGCACAAGGGTCTGTAAGACAGCCCCAGCATTTT
CDR3 protein: CASSEAQGSVRQPQHF

CDR3 length: 17
D gene: NA
clone size: few
V gene: TRBV7-9
J gene: TRBJ1-5
CDR3 DNA: TGTGCCAGCAGCTTAATACAGCCCCGGGATCGATATCAGCCCCAGCATTTT
CDR3 protein: CASSLIQPRDRYQPQHF

CDR3 length: 12
D gene: NA
clone size: NA
V gene: TRBV5-8
J gene: TRBJ2-7
CDR3 DNA: TGTGCCAGCAGCTTCATTCTAGTTGAGCAGTACTTC
CDR3 protein: CASSFILVEQYF

CDR3 length: 11
D gene: TRBD1
clone size: NA
V gene: TRBV20-1
J gene: TRBJ2-3
CDR3 DNA: TGCAGTGCCGCCCCGGGACAGGGGACGTATTTT
CDR3 protein: CSAAPGQGTYF

CDR3 length: 15
D gene: NA
clone size: NA
V gene: TRBV19
J gene: TRBJ1-1
CDR3 DNA: TGTGCCAGTAGTCCCCTCTGGGGGGGGAACACTGAAGCTTTCTTT
CDR3 protein: CASSPLWGGNTEAFF

CDR3 length: 15
D gene: NA
clone size: NA
V gene: TRBV30
J gene: TRBJ2-5
CDR3 DNA: TGTGCCTGGAGTGTGGGGCATCTAACGGGGGAGACCCAGTACTTC
CDR3 protein: CAWSVGHLTGETQYF

CDR3 length: 14
D gene: NA
clone size: NA
V gene: TRBV7-6
J gene: TRBJ2-1
CDR3 DNA: TGTGCCAGCAGCTCGGGGCCTATTATCAATGAGCAGTTCTTC
CDR3 protein: CASSSGPIINEQFF

CDR3 length: 15
D gene: NA
clone size: NA
V gene: TRBV10-3
J gene: TRBJ2-3
CDR3 DNA: TGTGCCATCAGTGATGGGGGCGCCGGCACAGATACGCAGTATTTT
CDR3 protein: CAISDGGAGTDTQYF

CDR3 length: 15
D gene: TRBD1
clone size: NA
V gene: TRBV6-5
J gene: TRBJ2-7
CDR3 DNA: TGTGCCAGCAGTTACTACAGGGGGCCCTCCTACGAGCAGTACTTC
CDR3 protein: CASSYYRGPSYEQYF

CDR3 length: 15
D gene: TRBD1
clone size: NA
V gene: TRBV19
J gene: TRBJ2-7
CDR3 DNA: TGTGCCAGTACACCCACCGGACAGGGTACCTACGAGCAGTACTTC
CDR3 protein: CASTPTGQGTYEQYF

CDR3 length: 15
D gene: NA
clone size: few
V gene: TRBV5-1
J gene: TRBJ2-5
CDR3 DNA: TGCGCCAGCAGCTTAGGTGCTACTACTCAAGAGACCCAGTACTTC
CDR3 protein: CASSLGATTQETQYF

CDR3 length: 14
D gene: TRBD1
clone size: NA
V gene: TRBV6-5
J gene: TRBJ1-4
CDR3 DNA: TGTGCCAGCAGTCAGGGACAGGGGGCTCAAAAACTGTTTTTT
CDR3 protein: CASSQGQGAQKLFF

CDR3 length: 13
D gene: NA
clone size: few
V gene: TRBV2
J gene: TRBJ1-6
CDR3 DNA: TGTGCCAGCAGCGACAGTGGGAATTCACCCCTCCACTTT
CDR3 protein: CASSDSGNSPLHF

CDR3 length: 17
D gene: TRBD1
clone size: NA
V gene: TRBV5-1
J gene: TRBJ1-1
CDR3 DNA: TGCGCCAGCAGCCCGACCGGGACAGGGTTGGAACAGACTGAAGCTTTCTTT
CDR3 protein: CASSPTGTGLEQTEAFF

CDR3 length: 12
D gene: NA
clone size: NA
V gene: TRBV29-1
J gene: TRBJ1-2
CDR3 DNA: TGCAGCGGGGAGGACGCTTCCTCTGGCTACACCTTC
CDR3 protein: CSGEDASSGYTF

CDR3 length: 15
D gene: TRBD1
clone size: NA
V gene: TRBV2
J gene: TRBJ1-2
CDR3 DNA: TGTGCCAGCAGTGAAGCGAGGGGGCCCAAGGGTGGCTACACCTTC
CDR3 protein: CASSEARGPKGGYTF

CDR3 length: 14
D gene: TRBD1
clone size: NA
V gene: TRBV30
J gene: TRBJ2-7
CDR3 DNA: TGTGCCTGGAGTGTTGGGACAGGGAGGTACGAGCAGTACTTC
CDR3 protein: CAWSVGTGRYEQYF

CDR3 length: 13
D gene: NA
clone size: NA
V gene: TRBV5-1
J gene: TRBJ1-3
CDR3 DNA: TGCGCCAGCAGCTCAGGACAGGGAAACACCATATATTTT
CDR3 protein: CASSSGQGNTIYF

CDR3 length: 12
D gene: NA
clone size: NA
V gene: TRBV9
J gene: TRBJ2-2
CDR3 DNA: TGTGCCAGCAATAGTGGCTCCGGGGAGCTGTTTTTT
CDR3 protein: CASNSGSGELFF

CDR3 length: 12
D gene: NA
clone size: NA
V gene: TRBV5-1
J gene: TRBJ1-1
CDR3 DNA: TGCGCCAGCAGCTTGGGGCAGAGAGAAGCTTTCTTT
CDR3 protein: CASSLGQREAFF

CDR3 length: 12
D gene: NA
clone size: NA
V gene: TRBV5-1
J gene: TRBJ1-1
CDR3 DNA: TGCGCCAGCAGCTTTTCAAACACTGAAGCTTTCTTT
CDR3 protein: CASSFSNTEAFF